This T cell receptor beta chain was sequenced during a study of cytomegalovirus exposure and HLA in healthy donors. Study-wide points: A classifier reportedly called cytomegalovirus status with high sensitivity and specificity. Testing in vitro showed a few CMV-associated chains specific for CMV antigens.

V lost 5 bases, J lost 3 bases, and 8 bases lay in between. Germline V gives CDR1 SGHTA, CDR2 FQGNSA. The CDR3 has 13 residues. The study ran its PCR with 60 Vbeta and 13 Jbeta primers. Produced via immunoSEQ multiplex PCR; TCRdb's table is partial and in-frame only. The repertoire holds some 85,000 clones, with roughly 83% as singletons. This clone was found once. Its cognate antigen is unknown. The source material was PBMCs. This TCR derives from a woman in her fifties or sixties in good health and CMV-seronegative. J is TRBJ2-1 and V is TRBV7-2; possible D gene TRBD1, 5 bases. CDR3 amino acids: CASSTRVYNEQFF. CDR3 sequence (DNA): TGTGCCAGCAGCACCAGGGTCTACAATGAGCAGTTCTTC. Variable domain in full (rest from reference TRBV7-2 and TRBJ2-1): GAGVSQSPSNKVTEKGKDVELRCDPISGHTALYWYRQSLGQGLEFLIYFQGNSAPDKSGLPSDRFSAERTGGSVSTLTIQRTQQEDSAVYLCASSTRVYNEQFFGPGTRLTVL.